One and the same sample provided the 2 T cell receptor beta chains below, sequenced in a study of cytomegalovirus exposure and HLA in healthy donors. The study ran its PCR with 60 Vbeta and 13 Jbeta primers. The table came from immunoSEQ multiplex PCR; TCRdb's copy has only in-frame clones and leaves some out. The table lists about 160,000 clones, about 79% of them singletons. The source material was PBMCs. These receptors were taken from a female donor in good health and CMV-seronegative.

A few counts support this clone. CDR3 sequence (DNA): TGTGCCAGCTCACCAGGCAGGGGACAGGACTATGGCTACACCTTC. It encodes CASSPGRGQDYGYTF. This chain connects TRBV18 to TRBJ1-2, with 8 nucleotides matching TRBD1. The V gene end was trimmed by 2 bases and the J gene end by 3 bases; junction bases not matched to a gene: 5. The germline V gene has CDR1 KGHSH and CDR2 LQKENI. This CDR3 is built from 15 residues. Filled out from reference TRBV18 and TRBJ1-2, the complete variable domain reads NAGVMQNPRHLVRRRGQEARLRCSPMKGHSHVYWYRQLPEEGLKFMVYLQKENIIDESGMPKERFSAEFPKEGPSILRIQQVVRGDSAAYFCASSPGRGQDYGYTFGSGTRLTVV.

The CDR3 DNA is TGCGCCAGCAGCCAAGCCCCTGGGGGACTAGCGGGAACCCCTATCCAGTATTTT. This encodes CASSQAPGGLAGTPIQYF. The chain is built from TRBV4-1 and TRBJ2-3; 13 bases match TRBD2. Germline CDR1 is MGHRA and CDR2 is YSYEKL. With V trimmed by 1 base and J by 12 bases, 16 bases remained unmatched. The CDR3 has 18 residues.